Each of the 9 T cell receptor beta chains below was sequenced from the same sample in a study of CD8+ T cells in alopecia areata. Sequencing used cDNA as its template, made by extracting RNA and reverse transcribing it. Here immunoSEQ multiplex PCR was the method, and the copy in TCRdb shows in-frame clones only, minus some. The sample has 150,000 to 200,000 clones, about 63% seen once. The input for sequencing was CD4+ T cells sorted from blood, taken at week 0. The receptors here all came from a human donor with alopecia areata.

The gene calls are TRBV30 and TRBJ1-5; TRBD1 is a possible D gene (6 bases). This CDR3 contains 12 residues. V was cut by 5 bases and J by 7 bases, with 12 bases left in between. The V gene's germline CDR1 is GTSNPN and CDR2 SVGIG (reference sequence). CDR3 in amino acids: CAWGRGSQPQHF. CDR3 DNA: TGTGCCTGGGGCAGGGGAAGCCAGCCCCAGCATTTT.

The CDR3 is CSVDRFLGGTDTQYF. As DNA, the CDR3 is TGCAGCGTTGATCGGTTTCTAGGGGGCACAGATACGCAGTATTTT. The chain is built from TRBV29-1 and TRBJ2-3; D may be TRBD1 (5 bases). Trimming pared 3 bases from V and 1 base from J, leaving 14 bases between. Germline V gene data show CDR1 as SQVTM and CDR2 as ANQGSEA. CDR3 length equals 15 residues.

In its sample, this clone was seen once. The chain links TRBV11-2 to TRBJ2-1; 13 positions agree with TRBD2. V trimming: 3 bases; J trimming: 2 bases; junction bases outside the gene matches: 4. Germline V gives CDR1 SGHAT, CDR2 FQNNGV. This CDR3 has 17 amino acids. CDR3 loop: CASSLGTSGGAYNEQFF. For the CDR3, the DNA is TGTGCCAGCAGCTTGGGTACTAGCGGGGGGGCCTACAATGAGCAGTTCTTC.

V usage is TRBV28 and J usage is TRBJ2-6, with a possible D match to TRBD1 (5 bases). Germline V gives CDR1 MDHEN, CDR2 SYDVKM. This CDR3 spans 16 amino acids. Trimming shortened V by 6 bases and J by 1 base, and 13 bases separated the two germline ends. The CDR3 reads CASSPPGSSGANVLTF. For the CDR3, the DNA is TGTGCCAGCAGCCCCCCAGGGTCTTCTGGGGCCAACGTCCTGACTTTC.

This clone was counted once. The J gene is TRBJ1-5, the V gene TRBV30; 9 bases are shared with TRBD1. Germline CDR1 GTSNPN, CDR2 SVGIG (reference sequence). V lost 3 bases to trimming and J lost 11 bases; unmatched junction nucleotides: 14. CDR3 length equals 15 residues. The CDR3 DNA is TGTGCCTGGAGCGTAACAGGGGGCGAATTTTCGGCCCAGCATTTT. Translated, it gives CAWSVTGGEFSAQHF.

The chain recombines TRBV19 with TRBJ2-7; TRBD2 is a possible D gene (6 bases). This CDR3 is 13 amino acids long. CDR1 and CDR2 (germline): LNHDA, SQIVND (reference sequence). V was clipped by 5 bases and J by 6 bases, with 14 bases between them. CDR3 sequence (DNA): TGTGCCAGTAGTCCGGGGATCGGGAGCGAGCAGTACTTC. Encoded protein: CASSPGIGSEQYF. Full variable domain (missing parts from reference TRBV19 and TRBJ2-7): DGGITQSPKYLFRKEGQNVTLSCEQNLNHDAMYWYRQDPGQGLRLIYYSQIVNDFQKGDIAEGYSVSREKKESFPLTVTSAQKNPTAFYLCASSPGIGSEQYFGPGTRLTVT.

This clone was observed a handful of times. V and J are TRBV7-2 and TRBJ2-1; no reliable D call. In germline, CDR1 is SGHTA, CDR2 FQGNSA. The CDR3 spans 12 residues. With 5 bases removed from V and 9 bases from J, the gap between germline ends came to 11 bases. CDR3 nucleotide sequence: TGTGCCAGCAGCGCATCCCCATTTGAGCAGTTCTTC. Encoded protein: CASSASPFEQFF.

V usage is TRBV20-1 and J usage is TRBJ2-3; D uncertain. Germline CDR1 reads DFQATT; CDR2 reads SNEGSKA (reference sequence). V lost 4 bases, J lost 4 bases, and 6 bases lay in between. This CDR3 has 11 residues. The CDR3 sequence is CSAMRADTQYF. CDR3 coding DNA: TGCAGTGCTATGCGCGCAGATACGCAGTATTTT.

Worth noting for this clone: This specimen includes other DNA sequences encoding the same CDR3. The chain links TRBV7-2 to TRBJ1-1, with 7 bases that match TRBD1. This CDR3 spans 14 amino acids. With 2 bases clipped from V and 1 base from J, the junction kept 1 base outside the gene matches. Germline assignment: CDR1 SGHTA and CDR2 FQGNSA. CDR3 DNA: TGTGCCAGCAGCTTACGGACAGGGAACACTGAAGCTTTCTTT. Amino acids: CASSLRTGNTEAFF.